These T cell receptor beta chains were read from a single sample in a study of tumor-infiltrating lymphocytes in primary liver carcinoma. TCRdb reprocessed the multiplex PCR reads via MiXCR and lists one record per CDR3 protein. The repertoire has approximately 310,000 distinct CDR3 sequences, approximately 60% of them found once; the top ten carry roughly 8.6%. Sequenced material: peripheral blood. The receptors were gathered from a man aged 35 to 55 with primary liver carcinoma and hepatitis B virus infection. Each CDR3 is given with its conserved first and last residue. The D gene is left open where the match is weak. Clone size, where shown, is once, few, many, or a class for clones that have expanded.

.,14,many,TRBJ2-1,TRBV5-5,TGTGCCAGCAGCCCGACAGGCGCCTACAATGAGCAGTTCTTC,CASSPTGAYNEQFF
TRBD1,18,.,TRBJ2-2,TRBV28,TGTGCCAGCAGTCCCCAGACAGGGGCCTCTTCGAACACCGGGGAGCTGTCTTTT,CASSPQTGASSNTGELSF
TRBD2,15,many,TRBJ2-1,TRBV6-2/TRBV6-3,TGTGCCAGCAGTCAGACTAGCGGGACTTGGAATGAGCAGTTCTTC,CASSQTSGTWNEQFF
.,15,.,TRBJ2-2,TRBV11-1,TGTGCCAGCAACTTATTTCGGGGGTCCACCGGGGAGCTATTTTTT,CASNLFRGSTGELFF
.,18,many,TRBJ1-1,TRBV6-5,TGTGCCAGCAGTTCCCGCGGGGGGAGGCAGGGCCAGGTACCTGAAGCTTTCTTT,CASSSRGGRQGQVPEAFF
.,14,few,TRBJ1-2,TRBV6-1,TGTGCCAGCAGTATGGCCGGGACCCACTATGGCTACACCTTC,CASSMAGTHYGYTF
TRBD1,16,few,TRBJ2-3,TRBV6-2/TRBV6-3,TGTGCCAGCAGACGATCAGGGGGCGCAGGTTCAGATACGCAGTATTTT,CASRRSGGAGSDTQYF
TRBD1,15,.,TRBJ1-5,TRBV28,TGCGCCAGCACAGGGGGCGGGAGTACCAATCAGCCCCAGCATTTT,CASTGGGSTNQPQHF
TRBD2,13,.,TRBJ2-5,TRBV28,TGTGCCAGCAGTTTGCTCGGGAGGGAGACCAAGTACTTC,CASSLLGRETKYF
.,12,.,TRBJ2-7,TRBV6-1,TGTGTCAGCAGCCGAGAATCCTACGAGCAGTACTTC,CVSSRESYEQYF
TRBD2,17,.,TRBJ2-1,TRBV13,TGTGCCAGCAGCTTAGCAGGGACTAGCGGGAGGGAAGATGAGCAGTTCTTC,CASSLAGTSGREDEQFF
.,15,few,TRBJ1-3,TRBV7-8,TGTGCCAGCAGCGCAAGCCACAGGTCCAGCACCACCATATATTTT,CASSASHRSSTTIYF
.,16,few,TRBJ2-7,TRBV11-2,TGTGCCAACAGCCCAGGGTGGGGGCGACCCACCTACGAGCAGTACTTC,CANSPGWGRPTYEQYF
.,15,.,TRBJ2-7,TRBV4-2,TGTGCCAGCAGCCAAGGGAGCGGTGAAAGCAACGAGCAGTACTTC,CASSQGSGESNEQYF
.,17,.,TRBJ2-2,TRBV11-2,TGTGCCAGCAGCTTAGTGGTTTGTGACAAGAACACCGGGGAGCTGTTTTTT,CASSLVVCDKNTGELFF
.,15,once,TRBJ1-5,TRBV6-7,TGTGCCAGCAGTTCTTCCGGGATAGGGGAACAGCCCCAGCATTTT,CASSSSGIGEQPQHF
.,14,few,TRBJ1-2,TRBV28,TGTGCCAGCAACCAAGGAGGGAACGGGTATGGCTACACCTTC,CASNQGGNGYGYTF
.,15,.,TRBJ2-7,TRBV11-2,TGTACCAGCAGCTTAGCGGCCAGGGAGTTGTACGGGCAGTACTTC,CTSSLAARELYGQYF
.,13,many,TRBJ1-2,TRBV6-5,TGTGCCAGCAGTTACACCCCCCCAGGTGGTCTCACCTTC,CASSYTPPGGLTF
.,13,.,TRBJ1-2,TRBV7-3,TGTGCCAGCAGCGCTGGGGTCAACTATGGCTACACCTTC,CASSAGVNYGYTF
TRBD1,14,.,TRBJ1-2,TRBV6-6,TGTGCCAGCAGCTCCGGGACAGAGACCTATGGCTACACCTTC,CASSSGTETYGYTF
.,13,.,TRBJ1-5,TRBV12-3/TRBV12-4,TGTGCCAGCACACCCCGGGGCGGTCAGCCCCAGTACTTT,CASTPRGGQPQYF
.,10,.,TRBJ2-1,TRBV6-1,TGTGCCAGCAGCTACAATGAGGAGCTCTTC,CASSYNEELF
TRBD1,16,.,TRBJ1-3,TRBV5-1,TGCGCCAGCAGCTCGTTACAGGGGGCGGCTGGAAACACCATATATTTT,CASSSLQGAAGNTIYF
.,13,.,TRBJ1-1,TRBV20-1,TGCAGTGCTAGGGACGGTATGAACACTGAAGCTTTCTTT,CSARDGMNTEAFF
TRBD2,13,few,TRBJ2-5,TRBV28,TGTGCCAGCAGCCAGGTAGCGGGCTCGACCCAGTACTTC,CASSQVAGSTQYF
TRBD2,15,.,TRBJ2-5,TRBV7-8,TGTGTCAGCAGCTTAGAACTAGCGGGAGAAGAGACCCAGTACTTC,CVSSLELAGEETQYF
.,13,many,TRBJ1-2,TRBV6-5,TGTGCCAGCAGCCTAATAGCTAACTATGGCTACACCTTC,CASSLIANYGYTF
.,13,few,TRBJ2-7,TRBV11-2,TGTGCCAGCAGCACCAGACCGTCCCCCGAGCAGTACTTC,CASSTRPSPEQYF
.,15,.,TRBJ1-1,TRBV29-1,TGCAGCGTTGGTCCAGGGTGGGCTATGGTCGCTAAAGCTTTCTTT,CSVGPGWAMVAKAFF